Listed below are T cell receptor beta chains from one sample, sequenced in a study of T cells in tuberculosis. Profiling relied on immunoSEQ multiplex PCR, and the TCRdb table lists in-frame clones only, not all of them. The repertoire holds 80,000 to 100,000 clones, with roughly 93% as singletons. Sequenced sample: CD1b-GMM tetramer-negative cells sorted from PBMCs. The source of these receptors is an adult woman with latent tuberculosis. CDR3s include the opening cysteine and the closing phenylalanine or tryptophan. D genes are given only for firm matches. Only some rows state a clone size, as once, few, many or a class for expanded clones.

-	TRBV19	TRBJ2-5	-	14	CASSIFGRIETQYF	TGTGCCAGTAGTATCTTCGGCAGGATAGAGACCCAGTACTTC
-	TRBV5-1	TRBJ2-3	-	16	CASSLEGGHSTDTQYF	TGCGCCAGCAGCCTAGAAGGGGGACACAGCACAGATACGCAGTATTTT
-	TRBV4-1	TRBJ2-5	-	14	CASSPDSAQETQYF	TGCGCCAGCAGTCCCGACAGCGCCCAAGAGACCCAGTACTTC
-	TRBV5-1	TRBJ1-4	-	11	CASSLTGKLFF	TGCGCCAGCAGCTTGACAGGGAAACTGTTTTTT
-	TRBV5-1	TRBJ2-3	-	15	CASRRDRTSTDTQYF	TGCGCCAGCAGGCGTGACCGGACTAGCACAGATACGCAGTATTTT
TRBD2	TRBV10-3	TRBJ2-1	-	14	CASAGLAGTNEQFF	TGTGCCAGTGCGGGACTAGCGGGGACCAATGAGCAGTTCTTC
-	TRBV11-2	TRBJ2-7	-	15	CASSLEAGGSYEQYF	TGTGCCAGCAGCTTAGAAGCAGGGGGGAGTTACGAGCAGTACTTC
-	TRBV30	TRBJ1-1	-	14	CAWGGQTGFTEAFF	TGTGCCTGGGGGGGACAAACAGGGTTCACTGAAGCTTTCTTT
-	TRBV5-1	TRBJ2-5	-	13	CATTQGGRETQYF	TGCGCCACGACCCAGGGGGGCAGGGAGACCCAGTACTTC
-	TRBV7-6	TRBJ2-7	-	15	CASSFCVDRLYEQYF	TGTGCCAGCAGCTTTTGTGTGGACAGACTCTACGAGCAGTACTTC
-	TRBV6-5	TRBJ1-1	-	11	CASRRQTEAFF	TGTGCCAGCAGGCGACAGACTGAAGCTTTCTTT
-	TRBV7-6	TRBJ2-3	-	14	CASSLSPDSDTQYF	TGTGCCAGCAGCTTATCCCCTGACTCTGATACGCAGTATTTT
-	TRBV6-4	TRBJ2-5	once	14	CASSVLPSVETQYF	TGTGCCAGCAGTGTACTGCCGAGTGTGGAGACCCAGTACTTC
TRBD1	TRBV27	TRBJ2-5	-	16	CASSLSGTGGLKTQYF	TGTGCCAGCAGCCTTTCCGGGACAGGGGGCCTGAAGACCCAGTACTTC
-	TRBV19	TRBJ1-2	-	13	CASSALHEVGYTF	TGTGCCAGTAGTGCCCTCCACGAGGTCGGCTACACCTTC
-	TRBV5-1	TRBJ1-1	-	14	CASSRDGLGTEAFF	TGCGCCAGCAGCAGGGATGGACTGGGGACTGAAGCTTTCTTT
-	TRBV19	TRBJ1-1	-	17	CASSIRGRGQLNTEAFF	TGTGCCAGTAGTATCAGGGGAAGGGGACAATTGAACACTGAAGCTTTCTTT
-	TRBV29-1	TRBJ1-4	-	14	CSVAGGETNEKLFF	TGCAGCGTTGCGGGGGGAGAGACTAATGAAAAACTGTTTTTT
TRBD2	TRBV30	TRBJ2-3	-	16	CAWRPRLAGGTDTQYF	TGTGCCTGGAGACCCAGACTAGCGGGGGGGACAGATACGCAGTATTTT
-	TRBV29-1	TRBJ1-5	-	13	CSVGQGTNQPQHF	TGCAGCGTTGGTCAGGGGACCAATCAGCCCCAGCATTTT
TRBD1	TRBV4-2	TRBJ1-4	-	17	CASSQEGTGLLNEKLFF	TGTGCCAGCAGCCAAGAGGGGACAGGGCTCCTTAATGAAAAACTGTTTTTT
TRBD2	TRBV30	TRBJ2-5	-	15	CAWSVSGGAGETQYF	TGTGCCTGGAGTGTTAGCGGGGGGGCAGGGGAGACCCAGTACTTC
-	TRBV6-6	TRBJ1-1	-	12	CASSFAGTEAFF	TGTGCCAGCAGTTTCGCAGGGACTGAAGCTTTCTTT
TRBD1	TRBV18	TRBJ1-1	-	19	CASSPRAGTGPGGNTEAFF	TGTGCCAGCTCACCGCGGGCCGGGACAGGGCCGGGGGGGAACACTGAAGCTTTCTTT
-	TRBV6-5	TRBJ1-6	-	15	CASSYWSTNNSPLHF	TGTGCCAGCAGTTACTGGAGCACCAATAATTCACCCCTCCACTTT
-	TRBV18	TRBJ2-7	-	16	CASSPKGGRGAYEQYF	TGTGCCAGCTCACCAAAAGGAGGCAGGGGGGCCTACGAGCAGTACTTC
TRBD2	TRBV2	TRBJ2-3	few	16	CASTLTSGAYTDTQYF	TGTGCCAGCACCCTGACTAGCGGGGCATACACAGATACGCAGTATTTT
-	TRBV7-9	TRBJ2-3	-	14	CASSLFSGTDTQYF	TGTGCCAGCAGCTTATTCAGCGGCACAGATACGCAGTATTTT
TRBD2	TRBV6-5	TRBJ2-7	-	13	CASSYGGVSEQYF	TGTGCCAGCAGTTACGGGGGGGTTAGCGAGCAGTACTTC